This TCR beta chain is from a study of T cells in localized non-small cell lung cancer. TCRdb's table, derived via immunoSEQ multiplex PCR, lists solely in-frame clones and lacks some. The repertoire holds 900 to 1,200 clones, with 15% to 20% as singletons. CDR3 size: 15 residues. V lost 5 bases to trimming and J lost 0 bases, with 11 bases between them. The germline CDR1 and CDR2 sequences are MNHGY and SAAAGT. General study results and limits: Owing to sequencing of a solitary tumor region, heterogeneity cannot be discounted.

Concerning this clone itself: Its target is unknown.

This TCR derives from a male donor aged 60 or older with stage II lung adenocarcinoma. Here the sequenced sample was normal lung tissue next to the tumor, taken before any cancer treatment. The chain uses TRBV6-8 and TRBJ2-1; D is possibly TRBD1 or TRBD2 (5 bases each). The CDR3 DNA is TGTGCCAGCAGTGATGGGGGAAGCTCCTACAATGAGCAGTTCTTC. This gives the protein CASSDGGSSYNEQFF.